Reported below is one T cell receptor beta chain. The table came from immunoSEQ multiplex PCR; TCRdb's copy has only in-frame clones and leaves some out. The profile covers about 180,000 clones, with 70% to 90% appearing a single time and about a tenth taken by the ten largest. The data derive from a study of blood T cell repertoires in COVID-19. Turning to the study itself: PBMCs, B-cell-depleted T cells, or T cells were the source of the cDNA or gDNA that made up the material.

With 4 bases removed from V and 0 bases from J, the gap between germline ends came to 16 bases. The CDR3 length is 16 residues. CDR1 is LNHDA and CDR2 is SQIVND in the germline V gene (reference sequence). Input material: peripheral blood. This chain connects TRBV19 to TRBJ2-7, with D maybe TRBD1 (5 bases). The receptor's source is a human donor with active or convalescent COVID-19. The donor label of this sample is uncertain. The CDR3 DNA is TGTGCCAGTAGTACAGCAACTCAAGGGGCCTCCTACGAGCAGTACTTC. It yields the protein CASSTATQGASYEQYF.